These T cell receptor beta chains were read from a single sample in a study of T cell changes during pregnancy in multiple sclerosis. Libraries were prepared by immunoSEQ multiplex PCR; TCRdb keeps only in-frame clonotypes and omits some of them. The table has 50,000 to 65,000 clones, around 90% seen once. Source: peripheral blood, taken in the third trimester of pregnancy. The receptors stem from a female donor in good health, enrolled as a control in a pregnancy study. Each CDR3 is given with its conserved first and last residue.

v_call cdr3_aa
TRBV19 CASSTTRYEQYF
TRBV19 CASSLDRVQGYTF
TRBV7-9 CASSLGGAGGSYNEQFF
TRBV7-2 CASSLFDEQFF
TRBV20-1 CSAREVYEQYF
TRBV5-1 CASSLSLQSYNEQFF
TRBV7-2 CASSSGTLYEQYF
TRBV18 CASSSRGVSEQFF
TRBV19 CASRGGPGPSISYEQYF
TRBV7-2 CASSLGGLGRGVGGYTF
TRBV27 CASSSGGGSSYNEQFF
TRBV12-5 CASGLETGGHTEAFF
TRBV12-5 CASGLAQGNSGNTIYF
TRBV7-2 CASIQTGPGGFTEAFF
TRBV7-2 CASSYFTPREAGNTIYF
TRBV19 CASNGQGAIGYGYTF
TRBV10-3 CAISEAGGRNTGELFF
TRBV4-1 CASSQEGLTYEQYF
TRBV19 CASSIGPVSYEQYF
TRBV4-3 CASSQEVQVLYVEQYF
TRBV2 CASSSRLGGKQETQYF
TRBV6-5 CAVGGTGATYGYTF
TRBV4-1 CASRQTSGRADEQFF
TRBV5-5 CASREQGRSDTEAFF
TRBV28 CASTFSGVNTEAFF
TRBV5-4 CASSSGRNEAFF
TRBV6-1 CASSPPQGTDTQYF
TRBV5-1 CASSLVQGDYGYTF